This T cell receptor (beta chain) was observed in a study of Graves' ophthalmopathy and Graves' hyperthyroidism. Germline V CDR1 and CDR2: SQVTM, ANQGSEA. The CDR3 is made up of 14 amino acids. Overall study results and limits: In predicting ophthalmopathy progression, the model reached 70.59% sensitivity and roughly 74% specificity. Most expanded thyroid clonotypes above 0.001 frequency also appeared in blood.

This clonotype is a singleton in its sample. Its antigen remains unidentified. Serum thyroxine and TRAb, along with clinical symptoms, thyroid ultrasound and orbital computed tomography, were what diagnosis relied on. Amplified TCR beta CDR3 regions were obtained using RNA transcripts as template. First-round RT-PCR with HTBI primers preceded a second-round multiplex PCR. MiXCR, run by TCRdb on the multiplex PCR reads, gives a single entry per CDR3 protein. The sample consists of about 740,000 distinct CDR3 sequences, about 44% of them appearing once. This rearrangement joins TRBV29-1 to TRBJ2-7, with TRBD1 identical over 7 bases. The DNA end favors TRBJ2-1, so the J call may be wrong. The TCR originated in an adult man with Graves' ophthalmopathy. The sequenced material came from peripheral blood. The CDR3, as DNA: TGCAGCGTTGTGGGGATGACAGGGTACAATGAGCAGTTCTTC. It is translated as CSVVGMTGYNEQFF.